This note documents a single TCR beta chain sequence. The antigen remains undetermined. This CDR3 is also generated by other DNA sequences in the sample. This entry is derived from a study of shared clonotypes between healthy human individuals. Study findings and constraints: Naive CD4 clonotypes were shared across a handful of donors at roughly 5.5%. Among the subsets, naive ones generally showed larger estimated richness than memory ones.

The protocol was immunoSEQ multiplex PCR, while the TCRdb copy is restricted to in-frame clones and leaves out a portion. Altogether 1.4 million to 1.5 million clones are present, roughly 96% being singletons, with the ten largest covering roughly 1.2%. The CDR3 sequence is 12 residues long. Germline V lookup: CDR1 WNHNN, CDR2 SYGVQD (reference sequence). The ends were cut back, 6 bases at V and 0 bases at J, with 4 bases in the middle. The V and J genes are TRBV10-1 and TRBJ2-3, with D unclear. Material for sequencing was naive CD4+ T cells sorted from blood. Subset indicated: CD45RA+ positively selected. The TCR originated in a man aged 30 to 39 in good health. CDR3 sequence (DNA): TGCGCCAGCAGCCCCAGCACAGATACGCAGTATTTT. Translated: CASSPSTDTQYF.